One sample yielded the 12 T cell receptor beta chains listed below, sequenced in a study of OX40 agonist ivuxolimab in advanced cancers. Clones were sequenced by immunoSEQ multiplex PCR, and TCRdb holds only the in-frame ones, with some missing. Of about 150,000 clones listed, approximately 94% are singletons. The sequenced sample was CD4+ or CD8+ T cells sorted from blood, obtained in a trial of the OX40 agonist ivuxolimab. These receptor sequences come from an adult with an advanced solid tumor such as melanoma, head and neck, liver or kidney cancer.

The chain couples TRBV6-1 to TRBJ2-3; no reliable D call. Germline values: CDR1 MNHNS, CDR2 SASEGT. The CDR3 sequence is 13 residues long. V was clipped by 2 bases and J by 2 bases, with 5 bases between them. CDR3 coding DNA: TGTGCCAGCAGTGAAAGGTTCACAGATACGCAGTATTTT. Protein sequence: CASSERFTDTQYF.

The genes are TRBV10-3 and TRBJ1-5; TRBD1 matches at 7 bases. The CDR3 runs to 14 residues. The ends lost 4 bases at V and 3 bases at J; junction bases unmatched: 3. Germline loops: CDR1 ENHRY, CDR2 SYGVKD. DNA for the CDR3: TGTGCCATCAGTGGACAGGGTCCCAATCAGCCCCAGCATTTT. Translated: CAISGQGPNQPQHF.

CDR3 coding DNA: TGTGCCAGCTCAAGAATAACCGGGAACCGGGATGGCTACACCTTC. As protein: CASSRITGNRDGYTF. This sequence joins TRBV18 and TRBJ1-2; D is unclear. Germline CDR1 is KGHSH and CDR2 is LQKENI. Trimming pared 5 bases from V and 6 bases from J, leaving 19 bases between. This CDR3 contains 15 residues.

The chain employs TRBV4-3 and TRBJ2-2, with 9 positions matching TRBD1. Losses at the gene ends were 1 base for V and 3 bases for J; bases not matched to a gene: 3. CDR3 length: 16 amino acids. CDR1 is LGHNA, CDR2 YSLEER, per germline. The CDR3 DNA reads as TGCGCCAGCAGCCAAGGGGACAGGGTCGACACCGGGGAGCTGTTTTTT. The encoded protein is CASSQGDRVDTGELFF.

The rearrangement joins TRBV9 to TRBJ1-1; D remains ambiguous. The germline V gene has CDR1 SGDLS and CDR2 YYNGEE. The CDR3 has 13 residues. V was trimmed by 4 bases and J by 1 base, leaving 8 bases between them. The CDR3 spells CASSPTPNTEAFF. DNA for the CDR3: TGTGCCAGCAGCCCGACCCCGAACACTGAAGCTTTCTTT.

The chain uses TRBV27 and TRBJ1-4; D is unclear. V dropped 5 bases and J dropped 7 bases, with 17 bases sitting between them. Germline V gene data show CDR1 as MNHEY and CDR2 as SMNVEV (reference sequence). The CDR3 has 15 residues. CDR3 DNA sequence: TGTGCCAGCAGTCCCAACTACCTAGGCGGTGAAAAACTGTTTTTT. It codes for CASSPNYLGGEKLFF. Combining the CDR3 with reference TRBV27 and TRBJ1-4 gives the whole variable domain EAQVTQNPRYLITVTGKKLTVTCSQNMNHEYMSWYRQDPGLGLRQIYYSMNVEVTDKGDVPEGYKVSRKEKRNFPLILESPSPNQTSLYFCASSPNYLGGEKLFFGSGTQLSVL.

The V and J genes are TRBV7-2 and TRBJ2-7; 11 bases map to TRBD1. V was clipped by 2 bases and J by 9 bases; unmatched bases: 6. The CDR3 length is 14 residues. Germline CDR1 and CDR2: SGHTA and FQGNSA. The CDR3 is CASSLLDRGLAQYF. The CDR3 coding sequence is TGTGCCAGCAGCTTATTGGACAGGGGGCTTGCGCAGTACTTC.

The V gene is TRBV6-1, the J gene TRBJ2-6; perhaps TRBD1 as D (6 bases). The CDR3 length is 15 residues. Trimming removed 5 bases at V and 0 bases at J, with 8 bases between. Germline CDR1 is MNHNS and CDR2 is SASEGT. CDR3 nucleotides: TGTGCCAGCAGTAGAGGGGGCTCTGGGGCCAACGTCCTGACTTTC. Amino acid sequence: CASSRGGSGANVLTF.

V is TRBV19 and J is TRBJ2-3; 8 nucleotides align to TRBD1. CDR1 and CDR2 from the germline V gene are LNHDA and SQIVND (reference sequence). The CDR3 length is 14 residues. The V gene end was trimmed by 10 bases and the J gene end by 6 bases; junction bases not matched to a gene: 12. The CDR3 reads CATQGQGKWDTQYF. CDR3 bases: TGTGCCACTCAAGGACAGGGCAAGTGGGATACGCAGTATTTT. Full variable domain (outside the CDR3, taken from reference TRBV19 and TRBJ2-3): DGGITQSPKYLFRKEGQNVTLSCEQNLNHDAMYWYRQDPGQGLRLIYYSQIVNDFQKGDIAEGYSVSREKKESFPLTVTSAQKNPTAFYLCATQGQGKWDTQYFGPGTRLTVL.

This clone was detected a few times. V usage is TRBV10-1 and J usage is TRBJ2-7, with D unresolved. Trimming removed 3 bases from V and 4 bases from J, with 7 bases in between. This CDR3 has 12 residues. Germline CDR1 and CDR2: WNHNN and SYGVQD (reference sequence). CDR3 nucleotide sequence: TGCGCCAGCAGTGACCTTAAGTACGAGCAGTACTTC. Translated, it gives CASSDLKYEQYF.

For the CDR3, the DNA is TGTGCCAGCAGCTTCTCGACGGGATCCTACGAGCAGTACTTC. Translated, it gives CASSFSTGSYEQYF. The chain carries TRBV11-2 and TRBJ2-7, with D possibly TRBD2 on 5 matching bases. Looked up from germline, CDR1 is SGHAT and CDR2 is FQNNGV. CDR3 length: 14 residues. The V end was cut by 3 bases, the J end by 1 base, with 10 bases between.

The chain employs TRBV4-2 and TRBJ2-2; D call uncertain. The CDR3 totals 15 residues. Germline V gene lookup returns CDR1 LGHNA and CDR2 YNFKEQ. V was cut by 1 base and J by 0 bases, with 6 bases left in between. CDR3 DNA: TGTGCCAGCAGCCAAGTAATGACGAACACCGGGGAGCTGTTTTTT. Residues: CASSQVMTNTGELFF.